This T cell receptor (beta chain) stems from a study of blood T cells in healthy people across ages. Background on the study: Capturing about one barcoded beta molecule per two T cells was achieved by template switching.

This clonotype was counted ten times or more. Its target is not known. Study findings and constraints: When set beside aged donors, long-lived donors presented more naive CD4+ cells and higher diversity.

Extracted total RNA amounted to at least 5 micrograms for each sample. A sample-barcoded 5' primer and a J-beta primer mix were used in a second PCR of roughly 7 to 11 cycles. One entry per CDR3 protein, called by TCRdb with MiXCR from the 5' RACE reads. The sample holds hundreds of thousands of distinct CDR3 sequences, approximately 35% seen once. In germline, CDR1 is MNHEY, CDR2 SVGAGI. Trimming pared 6 bases from V and 2 bases from J, leaving 11 bases between. This CDR3 has 13 amino acids. Sequenced: blood. This clonotype originated in a man aged 18 to 35 in good health. V gene TRBV6-5 combines with J gene TRBJ2-7; D may be TRBD1 (5 bases). Here the CDR3 reads CASRQQGTYEQYF. CDR3 DNA: TGTGCCAGCAGGCAGCAGGGAACCTACGAGCAGTACTTC.